These 19 T cell receptor beta chains originate from one sample sequenced in a study of OX40 agonist ivuxolimab in advanced cancers. Here immunoSEQ multiplex PCR was the method, and the copy in TCRdb shows in-frame clones only, minus some. The sample contains around 99,000 clones, around 90% of which appear only once. Sequencing used CD4+ or CD8+ T cells sorted from blood, obtained in a trial of the OX40 agonist ivuxolimab. The receptors come from an adult with an advanced solid tumor such as melanoma, head and neck, liver or kidney cancer.

V and J are TRBV10-3 and TRBJ2-1; 9 positions agree with TRBD2. This CDR3 region has 15 residues. Trimming cost V 6 bases and J 3 bases; bases outside gene matches: 6. CDR1 is ENHRY, CDR2 SYGVKD, per germline. DNA of the CDR3: TGTGCCATCAGGGGAAGCGGGGGGAACTACAATGAGCAGTTCTTC. It yields the protein CAIRGSGGNYNEQFF.

In regard to this clone: Other DNA sequences in the same sample also yield this CDR3. The chain links TRBV9 to TRBJ1-3, with a weak D call TRBD1 (5 bases). CDR3 length: 15 amino acids. V was clipped by 2 bases and J by 3 bases, with 12 bases between them. Germline V gives CDR1 SGDLS, CDR2 YYNGEE. The CDR3 DNA follows: TGTGCCAGCAGCGTGGCGCAGGGCAATGGAAACACCATATATTTT. It codes for CASSVAQGNGNTIYF.

The V gene is TRBV5-1, the J gene TRBJ1-4; D may be TRBD1 (6 bases). With 0 bases removed from V and 3 bases from J, the gap between germline ends came to 9 bases. There are 15 residues in the CDR3. Germline-derived CDR1 and CDR2 are SGHRS and YFSETQ. For the CDR3, the DNA is TGCGCCAGCAGCTTGGCGGACAGTCCTAATGAAAAACTGTTTTTT. It encodes CASSLADSPNEKLFF.

The rearrangement joins TRBV5-4 to TRBJ2-1; 13 bases are shared with TRBD2. This CDR3 spans 16 amino acids. Germline trimming cut 1 base from V and 5 bases from J; bases unmatched to any gene: 3. The germline V gene has CDR1 SGHNT and CDR2 YYREEE (reference sequence). DNA for the CDR3: TGTGCCAGCAGCTTGTGGGGACTAGCGGGGCACAATGAGCAGTTCTTC. Residues: CASSLWGLAGHNEQFF. Combining the CDR3 with reference TRBV5-4 and TRBJ2-1 gives the whole variable domain ETGVTQSPTHLIKTRGQQVTLRCSSQSGHNTVSWYQQALGQGPQFIFQYYREEENGRGNFPPRFSGLQFPNYSSELNVNALELDDSALYLCASSLWGLAGHNEQFFGPGTRLTVL.

This rearrangement joins TRBV11-1 to TRBJ2-3; 7 bases map to TRBD1. The CDR3 extends over 15 amino acids. Germline assignment: CDR1 SGHAT and CDR2 FQDESV (reference sequence). V was clipped by 5 bases and J by 0 bases; unmatched bases: 5. In DNA, the CDR3 is TGTGCCAGCAGCCCACCGGGACAGAGCACAGATACGCAGTATTTT. It translates to CASSPPGQSTDTQYF.

This clone was seen once. The chain is built from TRBV7-3 and TRBJ2-5, with D possibly being TRBD2 (6 bases). CDR1 is SGHTA and CDR2 is FQGTGA in the germline V gene. Trimming removed 5 bases from V and 5 bases from J, with 12 bases in between. The CDR3 is 13 amino acids. CDR3 DNA: TGTGCCAGCAGCCCCATGGGGAGGGAGACCCAGTACTTC. Amino acid sequence: CASSPMGRETQYF.

This rearrangement joins TRBV29-1 to TRBJ2-7; D tentatively fits TRBD1 or TRBD2 (5 bases each). V dropped 0 bases and J dropped 0 bases, with 6 bases sitting between them. Per the germline V gene, CDR1 is SQVTM and CDR2 is ANQGSEA. CDR3 size: 13 residues. The CDR3 DNA follows: TGCAGCGTTGAAGATGGGACCTCCTACGAGCAGTACTTC. It specifies CSVEDGTSYEQYF.

The chain has TRBV6-1 and TRBJ1-5; D not certain. CDR3 size: 14 residues. V lost 2 bases to trimming and J lost 10 bases, with 15 bases between them. CDR1 is MNHNS and CDR2 is SASEGT in the germline V gene. DNA for the CDR3: TGTGCCAGCAGTGAACGGTCCCAATCTTCCCCCCAGCATTTT. Its protein product is CASSERSQSSPQHF.

The V call is TRBV27, the J call TRBJ1-5, with D perhaps matching TRBD1 (5 bases). The CDR3 extends over 15 amino acids. The germline V and J ends were trimmed by 2 bases and 1 base, with 9 bases remaining between them. The germline V gene encodes CDR1 MNHEY and CDR2 SMNVEV (reference sequence). CDR3 residues: CASSLGGLSNQPQHF. CDR3 DNA: TGTGCCAGCAGTTTAGGGGGGTTGAGCAATCAGCCCCAGCATTTT.

A remark on this clone: The sample has other DNA sequences that encode this CDR3 too. The DNA for the CDR3 is TGTGCCAGCTCGGGACAAGTGATATCGCAAGAGACCCAGTACTTC. Protein sequence: CASSGQVISQETQYF. The chain is built from TRBV5-4 and TRBJ2-5, with a weak D call TRBD1 (6 bases). V was pared by 7 bases and J by 2 bases, with 18 bases between. Germline lookup yields CDR1 SGHNT and CDR2 YYREEE (reference sequence). The CDR3 spans 15 residues. The full variable domain, with the rest looked up from reference TRBV5-4 and TRBJ2-5, is ETGVTQSPTHLIKTRGQQVTLRCSSQSGHNTVSWYQQALGQGPQFIFQYYREEENGRGNFPPRFSGLQFPNYSSELNVNALELDDSALYLCASSGQVISQETQYFGPGTRLLVL.

The gene calls are TRBV14 and TRBJ1-1, with D perhaps TRBD1 (5 bases). This CDR3 has 12 residues. V dropped 4 bases and J dropped 10 bases, with 13 bases sitting between them. Germline CDR1 reads SGHDN; CDR2 reads FVKESK. For the CDR3, the DNA is TGTGCCAGCAGCCCGGGGGGGAGGTTAGCTTTCTTT. Translated, it gives CASSPGGRLAFF.

This clone was picked up a small number of times. This rearrangement joins TRBV30 to TRBJ2-2; 8 bases align to TRBD2. Germline V gene data show CDR1 as GTSNPN and CDR2 as SVGIG (reference sequence). Trimming at V came to 0 bases and at J to 4 bases, leaving 7 bases not matched to a gene. CDR3 length: 16 amino acids. The CDR3 DNA sequence: TGTGCCTGGAGTGTACGGGGGGGCTCCTTCACCGGGGAGCTGTTTTTT. Translation gives CAWSVRGGSFTGELFF.

About this clone: The identical CDR3 is also encoded by other nucleotide sequences in the sample. V usage is TRBV5-1 and J usage is TRBJ2-5, with 9 nucleotides matching TRBD2. The junction had 2 bases not matched to a gene; V was cut back by 0 bases and J by 2 bases. The CDR3 loop spans 15 amino acids. The germline gives CDR1 SGHRS, CDR2 YFSETQ. The CDR3 loop is CASSLGGGGQETQYF. As DNA, the CDR3 is TGCGCCAGCAGCTTGGGCGGGGGGGGACAAGAGACCCAGTACTTC.

This CDR3 is CASSEETVPGNTIYF. CDR3 nucleotides: TGTGCCAGCAGTGAGGAGACGGTTCCAGGAAACACCATATATTTT. This sequence joins TRBV2 and TRBJ1-3; D gene uncertain. This CDR3 is built from 15 residues. Trimming took off 3 bases at V and 4 bases at J, with 13 bases between the two ends. Germline CDR1 and CDR2: SNHLY and FYNNEI.

This chain uses TRBV10-3 with TRBJ2-5, with D perhaps TRBD1 or TRBD2 (6 bases each). Germline CDR1 ENHRY, CDR2 SYGVKD. Trimming shortened V by 4 bases and J by 7 bases, and 13 bases separated the two germline ends. This CDR3 is built from 13 residues. The CDR3 protein is CAISGTAGGTQYF. The DNA for the CDR3 is TGTGCCATCAGTGGGACAGCCGGGGGGACCCAGTACTTC.

The chain recombines TRBV6-5 with TRBJ2-2; D gene uncertain. V lost 6 bases, J lost 5 bases, and 4 bases lay in between. The CDR3 sequence is 11 residues long. Germline V lookup: CDR1 MNHEY, CDR2 SVGAGI. The CDR3 DNA reads TGTGCCAGCAGCGGTACCGGGGAGCTGTTTTTT. Translating it yields CASSGTGELFF.

The V call is TRBV5-6, the J call TRBJ2-7, with 7 bases aligning to TRBD1. The CDR3 has 14 amino acids. V trimming: 2 bases; J trimming: 1 base; junction bases outside the gene matches: 3. Germline V gives CDR1 SGHDT, CDR2 YYEEEE. The CDR3 loop is CASSFGTVSYEQYF. CDR3 coding DNA: TGTGCCAGCAGCTTTGGGACAGTTTCCTACGAGCAGTACTTC. Full variable domain (outside the CDR3, taken from reference TRBV5-6 and TRBJ2-7): DAGVTQSPTHLIKTRGQQVTLRCSPKSGHDTVSWYQQALGQGPQFIFQYYEEEERQRGNFPDRFSGHQFPNYSSELNVNALLLGDSALYLCASSFGTVSYEQYFGPGTRLTVT.

The chain links TRBV7-6 to TRBJ2-7; 8 bases map to TRBD2. Germline CDR1 is SGHVS and CDR2 is FNYEAQ. The CDR3 totals 13 residues. The trim removed 5 bases at V and 6 bases at J, leaving 6 bases unmatched. CDR3 in DNA: TGTGCCAGCAGCCTCGGCGGGGGGCTCGAGCAGTACTTC. Amino acids: CASSLGGGLEQYF.

Of note for this clone: A junction end diverges from the germline sequence, so it may reflect a read error. Other DNA sequences in the same sample also yield this CDR3. The chain joins TRBV15 to TRBJ2-1, with D unclear. The length of the CDR3 is 16 residues. Germline CDR1 is LNHNV and CDR2 is YYDKDF (reference sequence). The CDR3 sequence: CATSRAGGPNIGEQFF. The CDR3 region has the DNA TGTGCTACCAGCAGAGCTGGTGGGCCCAACATCGGGGAGCAGTTCTTC. Supplemented by reference TRBV15 and TRBJ2-1, the full variable domain reads DAMVIQNPRYQVTQFGKPVTLSCSQTLNHNVMYWYQQKSSQAPKLLFHYYDKDFNNEADTPDNFQSRRPNTSFCFLDIRSPGLGDTAMYLCATSRAGGPNIGEQFFGPGTRLTVL.